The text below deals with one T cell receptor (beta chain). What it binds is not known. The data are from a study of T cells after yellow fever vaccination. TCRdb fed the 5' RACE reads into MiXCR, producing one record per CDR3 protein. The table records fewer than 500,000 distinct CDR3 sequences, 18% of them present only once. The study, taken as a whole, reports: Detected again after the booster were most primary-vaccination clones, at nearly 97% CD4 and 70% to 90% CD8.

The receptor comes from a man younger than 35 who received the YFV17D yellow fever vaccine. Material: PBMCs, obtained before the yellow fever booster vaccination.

The CDR3 protein is CASSPLRVAINQPQHF. CDR3 in DNA: TGTGCCAGCAGCCCCCTGAGGGTAGCTATCAATCAGCCCCAGCATTTT. The chain has TRBV7-8 and TRBJ1-5, with D unclear. This CDR3 is built from 16 residues. V lost 5 bases and J 3 bases, leaving 17 bases between the germline ends. The germline V gene has CDR1 SGHVS and CDR2 FQNEAQ.